A selection of T cell receptor beta chains follows, all from one sample in a study of T cell responses to AZD1222 COVID-19 vaccine. TCRdb's table, derived via immunoSEQ multiplex PCR, lists solely in-frame clones and lacks some. The sample lists approximately 130,000 clones, 80% to 90% occurring once. The source material was peripheral blood, sampled 28 days after the second AZD1222 dose. The receptors were gathered from an adult who received the AZD1222 COVID-19 vaccine. Both conserved end residues are trimmed from each CDR3.

CDR3,V,J
ASHLRLGDNSPLH,TRBV4-1,TRBJ1-6
ASSLTGNGYT,TRBV5-4,TRBJ1-2
ASFLGLNTEAF,TRBV6-5,TRBJ1-1
ASSLALMNTEAF,TRBV7-9,TRBJ1-1
ASSILLAGGPSEQF,TRBV9,TRBJ2-1
ASSNSGQGIYGYT,TRBV7-9,TRBJ1-2
ATRAGGGNEQF,TRBV6-4,TRBJ2-1
ASREGRLANEKLF,TRBV19,TRBJ1-4
ASSPASQSTDTQY,TRBV5-1,TRBJ2-3
ASSRGQGSQPQH,TRBV3-1/TRBV3-2,TRBJ1-5
AWSITDTQY,TRBV30,TRBJ2-3
ASSKSETGYLTYNEQF,TRBV21-1,TRBJ2-1
ASSGTGSYGNTIY,TRBV9,TRBJ1-3
ASSRLDSEAF,TRBV3-1/TRBV3-2,TRBJ1-1
ASSKLNLNTEAF,TRBV2,TRBJ1-1
AWSSRGRGQGVTGELF,TRBV30,TRBJ2-2
ASSWGVTGGNTEAF,TRBV6-6,TRBJ1-1
ATSRDKGDSQPQH,TRBV15,TRBJ1-5
ASKGQSSNQPQH,TRBV12-5,TRBJ1-5
ATSPRTEETTEAF,TRBV15,TRBJ1-1
ASTQPEGYNSPLH,TRBV6-6,TRBJ1-6
ASSYSRGQPQH,TRBV6-5,TRBJ1-5
ASSVQGHTNTGELF,TRBV2,TRBJ2-2
ASSVMGGTDTQY,TRBV9,TRBJ2-3
ASSYSAGGSYEQY,TRBV6-2/TRBV6-3,TRBJ2-7
ASSFLPGTSGTGRVDEQY,TRBV28,TRBJ2-7
ASSMGYSGEKLF,TRBV19,TRBJ1-4
ASSPGQSAYEQY,TRBV5-1,TRBJ2-7
ASSEPPFYRTGRNEQF,TRBV6-1,TRBJ2-1
ASSLDGFQETQY,TRBV5-1,TRBJ2-5
ASSTRLGEKLF,TRBV4-1,TRBJ1-4
ASSAAEAHNYGYT,TRBV25-1,TRBJ1-2
ASSLLNEDLLTDTQY,TRBV7-8,TRBJ2-3
ASSYSRGTQH,TRBV2,TRBJ1-5
ATSPRAPLSGGYT,TRBV19,TRBJ1-2
ASSEDFGGGSPLH,TRBV25-1,TRBJ1-6
ASSVASPDTQY,TRBV9,TRBJ2-3